This is a list of T cell receptor beta chains from one sample in a study of cytomegalovirus exposure and HLA in healthy donors. Clones were read by immunoSEQ multiplex PCR, and TCRdb kept only the in-frame ones, dropping some. Among 160,000 or so clones listed, roughly 80% were seen once. The sequencing input was PBMCs. These receptors were collected from a man in his forties in good health and CMV-seronegative. Each CDR3 is given with its conserved first and last residue. The D gene is left open where the match is weak. Expanded clones get a size class; other rows say once, few or many, or leave the size out.

DNA: TGTGCCAGCAGTGTCACAGGGGAAACCTACAATGAGCAGTTCTTC
CDR3: CASSVTGETYNEQFF
D: TRBD1
J: TRBJ2-1
size: .
V: TRBV5-4

DNA: TGTGCCTTAGGGGCCGGGGAGACCCAGTACTTC
CDR3: CALGAGETQYF
D: .
J: TRBJ2-5
size: .
V: TRBV7-2

DNA: TGCACAACAGACAGGGGGGGATATGGCTACACCTTC
CDR3: CTTDRGGYGYTF
D: TRBD1
J: TRBJ1-2
size: .
V: TRBV29-1

DNA: TGTGCCAGCAGCGAACAGGGGCCGAGGGAGACCCAGTACTTC
CDR3: CASSEQGPRETQYF
D: TRBD1
J: TRBJ2-5
size: once
V: TRBV7-3

DNA: TGTGCCATCACCTCAGACGGGTTGGAAGCTTTCTTT
CDR3: CAITSDGLEAFF
D: .
J: TRBJ1-1
size: .
V: TRBV10-3

DNA: TGTGCCAGCAGCTCCGACAGGGGGCGTGGGGCCAACGTCCTGACTTTC
CDR3: CASSSDRGRGANVLTF
D: TRBD1
J: TRBJ2-6
size: .
V: TRBV7-3

DNA: TGTGCCAGCAGTGAACAGGGGACTGAAGCTTTCTTT
CDR3: CASSEQGTEAFF
D: .
J: TRBJ1-1
size: few
V: TRBV2

DNA: TGCACCAGCAGCCTTTTGGGGGGTGGAAGGGATGGCTACACCTTC
CDR3: CTSSLLGGGRDGYTF
D: .
J: TRBJ1-2
size: .
V: TRBV1

DNA: TGTGCCTGGAGTGGTGGGGGGGCCTACGAGCAGTACTTC
CDR3: CAWSGGGAYEQYF
D: TRBD2
J: TRBJ2-7
size: .
V: TRBV30

DNA: TGTGCCAGCAGCAAAAAGCCCCTCTGGTCAGGATGCAATCAGCCCCAGCATTTT
CDR3: CASSKKPLWSGCNQPQHF
D: .
J: TRBJ1-5
size: .
V: TRBV21-1

DNA: TGTGCCTCCGTCGACAGGGAATCAGATACGCAGTATTTT
CDR3: CASVDRESDTQYF
D: TRBD1
J: TRBJ2-3
size: few
V: TRBV10-3

DNA: TGCGCCAGCAGCTTGAGGGTTAGCGGGGGGTCGAGCTCCTACGAGCAGTACTTC
CDR3: CASSLRVSGGSSSYEQYF
D: TRBD2
J: TRBJ2-7
size: few
V: TRBV5-1

DNA: TGTGCCAGCTCACCACTGGGGGACAGTATAGGTGGCTACACCTTC
CDR3: CASSPLGDSIGGYTF
D: TRBD1
J: TRBJ1-2
size: once
V: TRBV18

DNA: TGCAGCGTTGATCTGACAGACTACAATGAGCAGTTCTTC
CDR3: CSVDLTDYNEQFF
D: .
J: TRBJ2-1
size: .
V: TRBV29-1

DNA: TGCGCCAGCAGCACAGAGAGTTTTTCGAACACTGAAGCTTTCTTT
CDR3: CASSTESFSNTEAFF
D: .
J: TRBJ1-1
size: .
V: TRBV5-1

DNA: TGTGCCAGCACAAAGTCGGTTAGCCGAGGGGCCAAAAACATTCAGTACTTC
CDR3: CASTKSVSRGAKNIQYF
D: .
J: TRBJ2-4
size: .
V: TRBV6-9

DNA: TGTGCCACCAGTTCGGGACAGGGGGTCTACGAGCAGTACTTC
CDR3: CATSSGQGVYEQYF
D: TRBD1
J: TRBJ2-7
size: .
V: TRBV27

DNA: TGCAGCGTTGTCGACACCATGAACACTGAAGCTTTCTTT
CDR3: CSVVDTMNTEAFF
D: .
J: TRBJ1-1
size: .
V: TRBV29-1

DNA: TGCGCCAGCAGCCTCTCTACTAGCGGATATAGCACAGATACGCAGTATTTT
CDR3: CASSLSTSGYSTDTQYF
D: TRBD2
J: TRBJ2-3
size: .
V: TRBV5-1

DNA: TGTGCCAGCAGCCCTCCGACAGGGAAGGCGGCCAAAAACATTCAGTACTTC
CDR3: CASSPPTGKAAKNIQYF
D: TRBD1
J: TRBJ2-4
size: few
V: TRBV7-3

DNA: TGTGCCAGCAGTAACCGACTAGCGGGGGAGCAGTTCTTC
CDR3: CASSNRLAGEQFF
D: TRBD2
J: TRBJ2-1
size: .
V: TRBV6-5

DNA: TGTGCCAGCAGCGCTTACTCTAGCGGGGGGAGGAATGAGCAGTTCTTC
CDR3: CASSAYSSGGRNEQFF
D: TRBD2
J: TRBJ2-1
size: .
V: TRBV9

DNA: TGTGCCAGCAGCTTAGGCTTCGGCTACGAGCAGTACTTC
CDR3: CASSLGFGYEQYF
D: .
J: TRBJ2-7
size: once
V: TRBV11-3

DNA: TGTGCCAGCAGTTTAATCAGGGAAGAAAAACTGTTTTTT
CDR3: CASSLIREEKLFF
D: .
J: TRBJ1-4
size: .
V: TRBV27

DNA: TGTGCCAGCAGCCCCTGGCCGGACAGGGGAAATAATGAGCAGTTCTTC
CDR3: CASSPWPDRGNNEQFF
D: TRBD1
J: TRBJ2-1
size: .
V: TRBV9

DNA: TGTGCCAGCAGTCCCTCGTGGGGGGGCTCCTACGAGCAGTACTTC
CDR3: CASSPSWGGSYEQYF
D: TRBD2
J: TRBJ2-7
size: .
V: TRBV28

DNA: TGTGCCAGCAGCCAAGAAGAACGGGACAGGGTCACCGGGGAGCTGTTTTTT
CDR3: CASSQEERDRVTGELFF
D: TRBD1
J: TRBJ2-2
size: few
V: TRBV14

DNA: TGTGCCAGCAGTTTGGGGGAGGATTTCCAGCCCCAGCATTTT
CDR3: CASSLGEDFQPQHF
D: .
J: TRBJ1-5
size: .
V: TRBV28

DNA: TGTGCCAGCAGCTTAGAACGCGGGGGTGGAGATACGCAGTATTTT
CDR3: CASSLERGGGDTQYF
D: TRBD2
J: TRBJ2-3
size: .
V: TRBV11-2

DNA: TGTGCCAGCAGCTTTCAGGGCGACGGGCAGCCCCAGCATTTT
CDR3: CASSFQGDGQPQHF
D: .
J: TRBJ1-5
size: .
V: TRBV5-4

DNA: TGTGCCACCAGCAGCGGCAGGGTCTCTGGGGCCAACGTCCTGACTTTC
CDR3: CATSSGRVSGANVLTF
D: .
J: TRBJ2-6
size: .
V: TRBV15

DNA: TGTGCCAGCAGCTGGTCGAGGGTCTACGAGCAGTACTTC
CDR3: CASSWSRVYEQYF
D: .
J: TRBJ2-7
size: .
V: TRBV12-1

DNA: TGTGCCAGCAGCCCGGGAGCTACTTACGAGCAGTACTTC
CDR3: CASSPGATYEQYF
D: .
J: TRBJ2-7
size: .
V: TRBV5-6

DNA: TGTGCCAGTAACCCGGGACAGCGAATCTACGAGCAGTACTTC
CDR3: CASNPGQRIYEQYF
D: TRBD1
J: TRBJ2-7
size: .
V: TRBV19

DNA: TGTGCCAGCAGTGACCCAATAGCGAGGCCCTTCTCCTACGAGCAGTACTTC
CDR3: CASSDPIARPFSYEQYF
D: .
J: TRBJ2-7
size: once
V: TRBV6-4

DNA: TGTGCCAGCAGCGCGCCGCCGACAGGGGGCAAAAAAGCTTTCTTT
CDR3: CASSAPPTGGKKAFF
D: TRBD1
J: TRBJ1-1
size: .
V: TRBV7-8

DNA: TGTGCCAGCAGTTGCTCGAGGGCTAGCTACGAGCAGTACTTC
CDR3: CASSCSRASYEQYF
D: .
J: TRBJ2-7
size: once
V: TRBV6-5

DNA: TGTGCCAGCAGCCGCCGAGCGGGGGACTACGAGCAGTACTTC
CDR3: CASSRRAGDYEQYF
D: TRBD2
J: TRBJ2-7
size: once
V: TRBV4-2

DNA: TGTGCCAGCAGGTTGACTAGCGGGGGGCTCTTACGCTCGGTGCAGTACTTC
CDR3: CASRLTSGGLLRSVQYF
D: TRBD2
J: TRBJ2-7
size: .
V: TRBV25-1

DNA: TGTGCCAGCAGCTCCGGGACAGGGGGCTTTACTGAAGCTTTCTTT
CDR3: CASSSGTGGFTEAFF
D: TRBD1
J: TRBJ1-1
size: .
V: TRBV6-5

DNA: TGTGCCAGCAGTCCACAAATCAATCAGCCCCAGCATTTT
CDR3: CASSPQINQPQHF
D: .
J: TRBJ1-5
size: .
V: TRBV6-5

DNA: TGTGCCAGCAGCTTCTCCGCGACAGGGGATCCTACACTGTTTTTT
CDR3: CASSFSATGDPTLFF
D: TRBD1
J: TRBJ1-4
size: .
V: TRBV11-2